The 2 T cell receptor beta chains in this list originate from one sample, sequenced in a study of PD-L1 blockade in urothelial cancer. Profiling relied on immunoSEQ multiplex PCR, and the TCRdb table lists in-frame clones only, not all of them. The repertoire holds tens of thousands of clones, with roughly 84% as singletons. Time point reported: peripheral blood 6 weeks after treatment start. The sample was PBMCs, taken around atezolizumab (anti-PD-L1) treatment. Every receptor here comes from a man in his fifties or sixties with urothelial cancer.

The J gene is TRBJ2-7, the V gene TRBV2, with 8 bases that match TRBD2. CDR1 is SNHLY, CDR2 FYNNEI, per germline. There are 14 residues in the CDR3. V was clipped by 5 bases and J by 4 bases; unmatched bases: 7. The chain's CDR3 is CASSRSGNRYEQYF. The DNA of the CDR3 is TGTGCCAGCAGTCGTAGCGGGAACCGATACGAGCAGTACTTC.

The J gene is TRBJ2-3, the V gene TRBV4-1, with D maybe TRBD2 (6 bases). In germline, CDR1 is MGHRA, CDR2 YSYEKL. The V and J ends lost 0 bases and 1 base respectively, with 11 bases between them. CDR3 size: 16 residues. The CDR3 DNA is TGCGCCAGCAGCCAAGATTGGGCTAGCGGCACAGATACGCAGTATTTT. Translated: CASSQDWASGTDTQYF.